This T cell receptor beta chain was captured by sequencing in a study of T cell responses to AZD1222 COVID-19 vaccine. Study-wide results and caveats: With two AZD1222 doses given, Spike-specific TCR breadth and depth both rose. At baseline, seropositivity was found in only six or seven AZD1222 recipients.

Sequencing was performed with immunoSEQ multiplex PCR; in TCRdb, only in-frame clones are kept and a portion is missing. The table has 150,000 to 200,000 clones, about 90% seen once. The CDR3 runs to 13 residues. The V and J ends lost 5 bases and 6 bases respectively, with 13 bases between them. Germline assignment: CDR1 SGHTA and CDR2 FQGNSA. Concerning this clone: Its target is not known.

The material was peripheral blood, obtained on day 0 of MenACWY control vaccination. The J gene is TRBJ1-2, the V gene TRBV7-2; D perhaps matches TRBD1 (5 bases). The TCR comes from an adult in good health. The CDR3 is CASSTDATDGYTF. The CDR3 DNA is TGTGCCAGCAGCACGGACGCGACAGATGGCTACACCTTC.